What follows describes a single T cell receptor beta chain. At one end, the junction sequence differs from germline, possibly due to a read error. Through a sample-barcoded 5' primer and a J-beta primer mix, a second PCR was run for roughly 6 to 12 cycles. A template-switch adaptor containing 12 random nucleotides labeled each cDNA molecule. TCRdb ran MiXCR on the 5' RACE reads and lists one entry per CDR3 protein. This repertoire shows roughly 830,000 distinct CDR3 sequences, approximately 67% found once; its top ten account for roughly a quarter. This specimen comes from a study of blood T cells in healthy people across ages. The CDR3 spans 17 residues. Germline V gene lookup returns CDR1 LGHNA and CDR2 YNFKEQ.

The sample comprised blood. This clonotype was sampled from a man aged 30 to 39 in good health. The J gene is TRBJ1-4, the V gene TRBV4-2; 10 positions agree with TRBD1. The CDR3 DNA reads TGTGCTAGCAGCCGCCTGGACAGGGGGGGATTGAATGAAAAACTGTTTTTT. This sequence encodes CASSRLDRGGLNEKLFF.